A single sample gave rise to the 20 T cell receptor beta chains below, sequenced in a study of blood T cells in healthy people across ages. The authors ran a second PCR of roughly 6 to 12 cycles using a sample-barcoded 5' primer and a J-beta primer mix. TCRdb reprocessed the 5' RACE reads with MiXCR, giving one entry per CDR3 protein. The sample holds some 780,000 distinct CDR3 sequences; roughly 50% are singletons and the top ten take roughly 24%. Sequenced sample: blood. The origin of the receptors is a man between 35 and 55 years old in good health.

This chain joins TRBV27 and TRBJ2-2; D uncertain. This CDR3 is 13 amino acids long. V lost 0 bases, J lost 8 bases, and 7 bases lay in between. Per the germline V gene, CDR1 is MNHEY and CDR2 is SMNVEV (reference sequence). CDR3 bases: TGTGCCAGCAGTTTATCTACCGTGGGGGAGCTGTTTTTT. This codes for CASSLSTVGELFF.

V usage is TRBV3-1 and J usage is TRBJ2-3; D is possibly TRBD2 (6 bases). From germline, CDR1 is LGHDT and CDR2 YNNKEL (reference sequence). This CDR3 is 14 amino acids long. V dropped 5 bases and J dropped 5 bases, with 14 bases sitting between them. In DNA form, the CDR3 reads TGTGCCAGCAGCGTACCAAGGAGGGGAGATACGCAGTATTTT. It is translated as CASSVPRRGDTQYF.

V gene TRBV3-1 combines with J gene TRBJ1-1; unclear D gene. Germline V gene sequence: CDR1 LGHDT, CDR2 YNNKEL (reference sequence). CDR3 size: 14 residues. Trimming stripped 0 bases from V and 10 bases from J, with 15 bases between. Here the CDR3 reads CASSQDRGSSRAFF. Written as DNA, the CDR3 is TGTGCCAGCAGCCAAGATCGAGGGTCCTCCCGAGCTTTCTTT.

The chain is built from TRBV10-3 and TRBJ2-5, with 10 bases fitting TRBD1. J was trimmed by 5 bases and V by 6 bases; bases with no gene match: 3. Germline CDR1 reads ENHRY; CDR2 reads SYGVKD. The CDR3 consists of 13 residues. The CDR3 region is CAISGQGVETQYF. DNA of the CDR3: TGTGCCATCAGCGGACAGGGGGTGGAGACCCAGTACTTC.

This chain's CDR3 is CSARDLVGASYNEQFF. The CDR3, as DNA: TGCAGTGCTAGAGATCTGGTCGGGGCCTCCTACAATGAGCAGTTCTTC. The chain uses TRBV20-1 and TRBJ2-1, with D perhaps matching TRBD1 or TRBD2 (5 bases each). The V end lost 0 bases, the J end lost 0 bases, and 12 bases lay between the germline ends. There are 16 residues in the CDR3. Per germline, CDR1 DFQATT and CDR2 SNEGSKA (reference sequence).

This clonotype was seen a single time. The CDR3 is CASRPRDSGANVLTF. CDR3 nucleotide sequence: TGTGCCAGCCGGCCCAGAGACTCTGGGGCCAACGTCCTGACTTTC. This chain uses TRBV28 with TRBJ2-6; D uncertain. This CDR3 is 15 amino acids long. Trimming left V 8 bases short and J 0 bases short, with 11 bases between. Germline V CDR1 and CDR2: MDHEN, SYDVKM.

The chain carries TRBV29-1 and TRBJ2-5, with 12 bases lining up with TRBD2. This CDR3 spans 15 amino acids. The V and J ends lost 4 bases and 4 bases, in that order; junction bases with no gene match: 7. In germline, CDR1 is SQVTM, CDR2 ANQGSEA. The CDR3, as DNA: TGCAGCGTTGGCCTAGCGGGAGGGCCTGCAGAGACCCAGTACTTC. Protein product: CSVGLAGGPAETQYF.

This clonotype came up a few times. The rearrangement joins TRBV25-1 to TRBJ1-2, with D unclear. Germline V lookup: CDR1 MGHDK, CDR2 SYGVNS. V lost 5 bases and J lost 2, with 3 bases in between. CDR3 length: 11 residues. CDR3 DNA: TGTGCCAGCAGTATGAACTATGGCTACACCTTC. Protein product: CASSMNYGYTF.

The J gene is TRBJ1-4, the V gene TRBV10-3, with 10 bases identical to TRBD1. Trimming removed 4 bases from V and 5 bases from J; junction bases left unmatched: 4. The germline CDR1 and CDR2 sequences are ENHRY and SYGVKD. This CDR3 contains 15 residues. CDR3 DNA sequence: TGTGCCATCAGTGGGCAGGGACAGGGGAATGAAAAACTGTTTTTT. It encodes CAISGQGQGNEKLFF.

The genes are TRBV4-1 and TRBJ2-3; D is unclear. The CDR3 spans 14 residues. Per germline, CDR1 MGHRA and CDR2 YSYEKL. V lost 0 bases to trimming and J lost 2 bases, with 6 bases between them. The CDR3 reads CASSQEVTTDTQYF. DNA for the CDR3: TGCGCCAGCAGCCAAGAAGTAACCACAGATACGCAGTATTTT.

This sequence joins TRBV7-8 and TRBJ2-3, with D hard to call. The V end was cut by 4 bases, the J end by 3 bases, with 11 bases between. Germline CDR1 is SGHVS and CDR2 is FQNEAQ. CDR3 size: 14 residues. The CDR3, as DNA: TGTGCCAGCAGCTCCCTACACAGTACAGATACGCAGTATTTT. Translating it yields CASSSLHSTDTQYF.

The table lists this clonotype with a few counts. Here the CDR3 reads CASSAGPIHSGANVLTF. The DNA of the CDR3 is TGTGCCAGCAGTGCCGGGCCAATTCACTCTGGGGCCAACGTCCTGACTTTC. The chain links TRBV6-1 to TRBJ2-6; D ambiguous. V dropped 4 bases and J dropped 0 bases, with 13 bases sitting between them. This CDR3 spans 17 amino acids. Germline V gives CDR1 MNHNS, CDR2 SASEGT.

This clonotype was seen only a few times. This chain uses TRBV6-5 with TRBJ1-2; 8 nucleotides match TRBD1. After removal of 2 bases from V and 10 bases from J, the junction contained 6 bases not matched to a gene. The V gene's germline CDR1 is MNHEY and CDR2 SVGAGI. This CDR3 has 13 residues. CDR3 amino acids: CASSYQTGEDYTF. The CDR3 coding sequence is TGTGCCAGCAGTTACCAGACAGGGGAGGACTACACCTTC.

This sequence joins TRBV29-1 and TRBJ2-5; tentative D call: TRBD2 (7 bases). CDR1 SQVTM and CDR2 ANQGSEA come from the germline V gene. CDR3 size: 13 residues. V lost 7 bases and J 5 bases, leaving 17 bases between the germline ends. In DNA, the CDR3 is TGCAGCGCCGAAACAGGGAGGGGGGAGACCCAGTACTTC. Amino acids: CSAETGRGETQYF.

The chain carries TRBV7-3 and TRBJ1-2; 11 bases match TRBD1. The CDR3 is 16 amino acids. The germline CDR1 and CDR2 sequences are SGHTA and FQGTGA. Unmatched junction bases numbered 12, after V lost 5 bases and J lost 7 bases. DNA of the CDR3: TGTGCCAGCAGCCCAGGCCGGACAGGGGGCCATGGTGGCTACACCTTC. This encodes CASSPGRTGGHGGYTF.

There are a few counts of this clonotype. Compared with germline, one end of the junction differs, possibly owing to a read error. This rearrangement joins TRBV5-1 to TRBJ2-1, with D possibly matching TRBD2 (6 bases). This CDR3 contains 13 residues. Germline loops: CDR1 SGHRS, CDR2 YFSETQ. In nucleotides, the CDR3 is TGCGCCAGCAGCAGGGACTCCAACAATGAGCAGTTCTTC. Protein product: CASSRDSNNEQFF.

The sample holds a few counts of this clonotype. The rearrangement uses TRBV14 and TRBJ2-4, with D unclear. CDR1 SGHDN and CDR2 FVKESK come from the germline V gene. CDR3 length equals 11 residues. Deletions cut 1 base from V and 13 bases from J, with 8 bases between. CDR3 sequence (DNA): TGTGCCAGCAGCCAAGGTCTAGAGCAGTACTTC. This encodes CASSQGLEQYF. Using reference TRBV14 and TRBJ2-4 for the parts outside the CDR3, the full variable domain is EAGVTQFPSHSVIEKGQTVTLRCDPISGHDNLYWYRRVMGKEIKFLLHFVKESKQDESGMPNNRFLAERTGGTYSTLKVQPAELEDSGVYFCASSQGLEQYFGAGTRLSVL.

Only a few counts were recorded for this clonotype. The gene calls are TRBV20-1 and TRBJ2-1, with 9 bases aligning to TRBD1. This CDR3 has 19 residues. Germline V lookup: CDR1 DFQATT, CDR2 SNEGSKA (reference sequence). The junction had 16 bases not matched to a gene; V was cut back by 4 bases and J by 0 bases. The CDR3, as DNA: TGCAGTGCTACACCGCTGGGACAGGGTCGGGGTAGCTCCTACAATGAGCAGTTCTTC. It encodes CSATPLGQGRGSSYNEQFF.

The chain has TRBV10-3 and TRBJ2-3; D might be TRBD2 (6 bases). Trimming took off 3 bases at V and 0 bases at J, with 13 bases between the two ends. This CDR3 has 16 amino acids. Germline V gene sequence: CDR1 ENHRY, CDR2 SYGVKD. CDR3 sequence reads: CAISDPSEGSTDTQYF. CDR3 DNA: TGTGCCATCAGTGACCCTAGCGAGGGCAGCACAGATACGCAGTATTTT.

This clonotype appeared a few times. The V and J genes are TRBV6-5 and TRBJ2-7, with D perhaps TRBD2 (7 bases). CDR3 length equals 14 residues. V lost 2 bases to trimming and J lost 0 bases, with 8 bases between them. Germline CDR1 MNHEY, CDR2 SVGAGI. CDR3 protein: CASSYGGASYEQYF. CDR3 bases: TGTGCCAGCAGTTACGGGGGGGCCTCCTACGAGCAGTACTTC.